The 8 T cell receptor beta chains reported below all come from one sample, sequenced in a study of PD-1 blockade in mismatch repair-deficient tumors. Some clones are missing from TCRdb's copy, which holds only in-frame ones; the method was immunoSEQ multiplex PCR. Of more than 15,000 clones listed, 65% to 85% were seen once; the top ten hold around 3.3%. This sample comprised PBMCs, obtained 4 weeks after starting pembrolizumab. These receptors were collected from an adult with mismatch repair-deficient cancer.

The V gene is TRBV4-1, the J gene TRBJ2-3, with TRBD1 identical over 7 bases. The germline CDR1 and CDR2 sequences are MGHRA and YSYEKL. Trimming cost V 3 bases and J 5 bases; bases outside gene matches: 11. The CDR3 runs to 16 residues. This CDR3 reads CASSQHNLGGRDTQYF. DNA for the CDR3: TGCGCCAGCAGCCAGCACAACCTAGGGGGCAGAGATACGCAGTATTTT.

The chain links TRBV7-9 to TRBJ2-2, with 8 positions matching TRBD2. The CDR3 contains 17 residues. From germline, CDR1 is SEHNR and CDR2 FQNEAQ (reference sequence). The J segment lost 0 bases and the V segment lost 1 base, leaving 4 bases of the junction unmatched. CDR3 bases: TGTGCCAGCAGCTTAGGCCTAGCGGGTGCGAACACCGGGGAGCTGTTTTTT. Translation: CASSLGLAGANTGELFF.

The chain employs TRBV27 and TRBJ2-3; 9 positions match TRBD1. Germline CDR1 MNHEY, CDR2 SMNVEV (reference sequence). The junction had 6 bases not matched to a gene; V was cut back by 7 bases and J by 4 bases. This CDR3 is built from 14 residues. CDR3 coding DNA: TGTGCCAGCAAGAGACAGGGGGGCTCAGATACGCAGTATTTT. The encoded protein is CASKRQGGSDTQYF.

This clone appeared a few times. The chain joins TRBV5-1 to TRBJ1-1, with a tentative D call TRBD1 (6 bases). Germline V CDR1 and CDR2: SGHRS, YFSETQ. V shed 0 bases and J shed 5 bases, with 14 bases lying between them. The CDR3 is 15 amino acids. The chain's CDR3 is CASSLEGTRGTEAFF. As DNA, the CDR3 is TGCGCCAGCAGCTTGGAAGGGACAAGGGGGACTGAAGCTTTCTTT.

This clone was detected only once. This chain joins TRBV15 and TRBJ2-5; no firm D call. The CDR3 extends over 12 amino acids. V lost 3 bases and J 5 bases, leaving 7 bases between the germline ends. Per the germline V gene, CDR1 is LNHNV and CDR2 is YYDKDF (reference sequence). CDR3 in amino acids: CATSSPFETQYF. DNA for the CDR3: TGTGCCACCAGCAGCCCATTCGAGACCCAGTACTTC.

This clone was counted once. The rearrangement uses TRBV28 and TRBJ1-5; 8 nucleotides match TRBD1. Germline V gene lookup returns CDR1 MDHEN and CDR2 SYDVKM. The CDR3 length is 14 residues. V lost 5 bases to trimming and J lost 7 bases; unmatched junction nucleotides: 7. The CDR3: CASSELRGLQPQHF. CDR3 bases: TGTGCCAGCAGTGAACTCAGGGGGCTGCAGCCCCAGCATTTT.

This clone was seen a handful of times. Germline is not matched at one junction end, which may reflect a read error. V usage is TRBV7-6 and J usage is TRBJ2-7, with 10 bases matching TRBD2. CDR3 size: 15 residues. The germline V gene has CDR1 SGHVS and CDR2 FNYEAQ. DNA of the CDR3: TGTGCCAGCAGCCTAGCGGGAGTAAAGTCCTACGAGCAGTACTTC. This sequence encodes CASSLAGVKSYEQYF.

V is TRBV9 and J is TRBJ1-2, with no clear D. Germline assignment: CDR1 SGDLS and CDR2 YYNGEE. The V gene lost 1 base and the J gene lost 0 bases, with 10 bases spanning the gap. The CDR3 runs 15 residues. CDR3: CASSVRGNANYGYTF. The CDR3, as DNA: TGTGCCAGCAGCGTAAGAGGGAATGCTAACTATGGCTACACCTTC.